The entry below gives a single T cell receptor (beta chain) sequence along with its context. The sample is drawn from a study of control samples from healthy donors and cancer patients. This CDR3 region has 13 residues. Clones were read by immunoSEQ multiplex PCR, and TCRdb kept only the in-frame ones, dropping some. Of tens of thousands of clones detected, approximately 88% appear once; the ten largest clones hold 38%. The source material was PBMCs. This TCR was sampled from a man between 65 and 85 years old with lung cancer. The chain carries TRBV21-1 and TRBJ1-1. TRBV21-1 has pseudogene status. The CDR3 loop is CASSSGWNTEAFF. CDR3 coding DNA: TGTGCCAGCAGCTCTGGATGGAACACTGAAGCTTTCTTT.